The present entry profiles one TCR beta chain with its context. Terminally differentiated effector memory CD45RA+ cells were excluded from the naive CD8 cells, which were CD45RO-negative and positively selected for CCR7. This record comes from a study of shared clonotypes between healthy human individuals. CDR1 is SGHDN, CDR2 FVKESK, per germline. With 0 bases removed from V and 2 bases from J, the gap between germline ends came to 8 bases. The CDR3 length is 14 residues. Assay: immunoSEQ multiplex PCR; the TCRdb copy retains only in-frame clones and omits some. This sample has around 2,100,000 clones, with roughly 94% found just once.

The chain employs TRBV14 and TRBJ2-7; no clear D. The sample was naive CD8+ T cells sorted from blood. This clonotype originated in a man younger than 35 in good health. CDR3 sequence (DNA): TGTGCCAGCAGCCAAGACGCCAGCGCCTACGAGCAGTACTTC. Translated, it gives CASSQDASAYEQYF. The complete variable domain, with remaining parts taken from reference TRBV14 and TRBJ2-7, reads EAGVTQFPSHSVIEKGQTVTLRCDPISGHDNLYWYRRVMGKEIKFLLHFVKESKQDESGMPNNRFLAERTGGTYSTLKVQPAELEDSGVYFCASSQDASAYEQYFGPGTRLTVT.